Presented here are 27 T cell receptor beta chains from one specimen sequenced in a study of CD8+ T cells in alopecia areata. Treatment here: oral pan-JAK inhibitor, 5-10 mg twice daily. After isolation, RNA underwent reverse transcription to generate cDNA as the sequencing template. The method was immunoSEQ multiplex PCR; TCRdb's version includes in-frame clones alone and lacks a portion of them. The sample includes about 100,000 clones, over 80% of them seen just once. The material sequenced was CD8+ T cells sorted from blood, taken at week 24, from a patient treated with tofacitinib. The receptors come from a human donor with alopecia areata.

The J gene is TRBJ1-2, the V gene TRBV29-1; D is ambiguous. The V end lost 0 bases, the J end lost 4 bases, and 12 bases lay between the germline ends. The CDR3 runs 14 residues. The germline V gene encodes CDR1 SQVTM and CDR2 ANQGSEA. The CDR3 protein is CSVEDPQKSYGYTF. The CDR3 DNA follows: TGCAGCGTTGAAGATCCACAGAAAAGCTATGGCTACACCTTC.

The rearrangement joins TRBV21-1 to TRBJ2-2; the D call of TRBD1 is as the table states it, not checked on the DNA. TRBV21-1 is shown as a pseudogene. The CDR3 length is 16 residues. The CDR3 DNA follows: TGTGCCAGCAGCAGCACAGGGGGCCTGGGCACCGGGGAGCTGTTTTTT. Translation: CASSSTGGLGTGELFF.

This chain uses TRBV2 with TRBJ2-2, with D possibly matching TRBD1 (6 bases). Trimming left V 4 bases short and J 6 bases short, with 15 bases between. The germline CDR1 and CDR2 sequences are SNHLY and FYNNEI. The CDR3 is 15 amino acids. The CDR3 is CASSGSAQGPGELFF. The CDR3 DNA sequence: TGTGCCAGCAGTGGATCAGCTCAGGGGCCCGGGGAGCTGTTTTTT.

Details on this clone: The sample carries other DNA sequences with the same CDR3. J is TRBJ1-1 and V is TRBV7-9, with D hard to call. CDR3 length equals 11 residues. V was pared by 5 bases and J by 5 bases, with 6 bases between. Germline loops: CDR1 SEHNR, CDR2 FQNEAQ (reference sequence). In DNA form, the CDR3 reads TGTGCCAGCAGCCCTGGAACTGAAGCTTTCTTT. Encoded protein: CASSPGTEAFF.

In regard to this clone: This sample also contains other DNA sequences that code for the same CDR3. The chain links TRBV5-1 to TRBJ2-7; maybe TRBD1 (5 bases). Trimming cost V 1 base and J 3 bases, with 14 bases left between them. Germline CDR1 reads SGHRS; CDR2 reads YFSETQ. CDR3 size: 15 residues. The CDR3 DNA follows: TGCGCCAGCAGCTTGAGTCAGGGTGTATACTACGAGCAGTACTTC. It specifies CASSLSQGVYYEQYF.

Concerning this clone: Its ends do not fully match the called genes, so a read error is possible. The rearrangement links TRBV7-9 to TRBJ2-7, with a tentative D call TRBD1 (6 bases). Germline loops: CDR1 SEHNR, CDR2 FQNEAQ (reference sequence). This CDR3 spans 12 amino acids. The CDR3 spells CASSLGVGQLVF. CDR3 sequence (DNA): TGTGCCAGCAGCTTAGGAGTAGGACAGCTAGTCTTC.

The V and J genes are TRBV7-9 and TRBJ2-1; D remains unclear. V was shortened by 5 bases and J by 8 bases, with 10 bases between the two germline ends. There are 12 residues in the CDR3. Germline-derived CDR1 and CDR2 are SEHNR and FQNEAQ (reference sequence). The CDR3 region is CASSRLGDEQFF. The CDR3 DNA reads TGTGCCAGCAGCCGACTGGGCGATGAGCAGTTCTTC.

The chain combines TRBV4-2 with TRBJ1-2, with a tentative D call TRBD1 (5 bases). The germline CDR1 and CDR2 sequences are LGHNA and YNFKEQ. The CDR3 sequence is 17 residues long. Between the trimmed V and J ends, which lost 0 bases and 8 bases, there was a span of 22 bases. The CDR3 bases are TGTGCCAGCAGCCAAGATAGGGGTCGCGGCTGGGTGCAAGGCTACACCTTC. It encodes CASSQDRGRGWVQGYTF.

CDR3 bases: TGTGCCAGCAGGACCCGACCATACTCTGGAAACACCATATATTTT. Protein product: CASRTRPYSGNTIYF. This sequence joins TRBV6-5 and TRBJ1-3; D unclear. The V and J ends lost 6 bases and 0 bases respectively, with 12 bases between them. Germline V gene data show CDR1 as MNHEY and CDR2 as SVGAGI. The CDR3 sequence is 15 residues long.

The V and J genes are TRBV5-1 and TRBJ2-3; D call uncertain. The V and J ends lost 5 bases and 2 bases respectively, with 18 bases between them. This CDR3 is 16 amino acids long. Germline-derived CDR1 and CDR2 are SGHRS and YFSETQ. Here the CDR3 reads CASSYPSGQTTDTQYF. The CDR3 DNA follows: TGCGCCAGCAGTTACCCGAGTGGGCAAACCACAGATACGCAGTATTTT.

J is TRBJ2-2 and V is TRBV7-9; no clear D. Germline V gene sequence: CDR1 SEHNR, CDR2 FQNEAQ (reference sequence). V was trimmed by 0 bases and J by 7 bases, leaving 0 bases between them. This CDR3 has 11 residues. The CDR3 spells CASSLAGELFF. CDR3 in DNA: TGTGCCAGCAGCTTAGCCGGGGAGCTGTTTTTT.

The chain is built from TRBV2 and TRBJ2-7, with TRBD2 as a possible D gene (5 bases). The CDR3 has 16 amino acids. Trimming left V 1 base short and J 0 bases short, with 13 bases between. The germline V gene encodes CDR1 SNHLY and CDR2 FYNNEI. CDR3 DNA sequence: TGTGCCAGCAGTGAAGTGATTGGGGAGAGCTCCTACGAGCAGTACTTC. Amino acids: CASSEVIGESSYEQYF.

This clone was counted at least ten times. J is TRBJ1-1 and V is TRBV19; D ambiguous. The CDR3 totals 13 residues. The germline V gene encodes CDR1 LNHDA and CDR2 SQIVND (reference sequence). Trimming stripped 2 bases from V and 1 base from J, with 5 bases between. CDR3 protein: CASSINRNTEAFF. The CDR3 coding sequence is TGTGCCAGTAGTATAAACAGGAACACTGAAGCTTTCTTT.

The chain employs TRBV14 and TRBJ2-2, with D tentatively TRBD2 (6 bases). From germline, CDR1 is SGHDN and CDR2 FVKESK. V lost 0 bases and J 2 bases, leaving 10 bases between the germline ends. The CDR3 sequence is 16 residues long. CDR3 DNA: TGTGCCAGCAGCCAAGATTTGGGGGGTAACACCGGGGAGCTGTTTTTT. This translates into CASSQDLGGNTGELFF.

Here the CDR3 reads CASSPRAEQETQYF. The CDR3 DNA sequence: TGTGCCAGCAGTCCAAGGGCCGAACAAGAGACCCAGTACTTC. This sequence joins TRBV27 and TRBJ2-5; D gene ambiguous. This CDR3 region has 14 residues. CDR1 MNHEY and CDR2 SMNVEV come from the germline V gene (reference sequence). V was pared by 5 bases and J by 2 bases, with 12 bases between.

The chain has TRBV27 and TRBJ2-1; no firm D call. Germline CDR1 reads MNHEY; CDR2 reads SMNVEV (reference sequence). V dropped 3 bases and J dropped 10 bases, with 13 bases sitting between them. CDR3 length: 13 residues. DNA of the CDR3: TGTGCCAGCAGTTTTCGGCGATCCGGAGAGCAGTTCTTC. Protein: CASSFRRSGEQFF.

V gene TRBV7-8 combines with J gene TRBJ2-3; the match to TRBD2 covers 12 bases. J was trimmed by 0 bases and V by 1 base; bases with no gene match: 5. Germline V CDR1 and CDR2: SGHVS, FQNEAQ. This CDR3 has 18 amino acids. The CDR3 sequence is CASSLDRTSGASTDTQYF. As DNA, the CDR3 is TGTGCCAGCAGCTTAGACAGGACTAGCGGGGCTAGCACAGATACGCAGTATTTT. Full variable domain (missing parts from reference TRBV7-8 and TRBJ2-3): GAGVSQSPRYKVAKRGQDVALRCDPISGHVSLFWYQQALGQGPEFLTYFQNEAQLDKSGLPSDRFFAERPEGSVSTLKIQRTQQEDSAVYLCASSLDRTSGASTDTQYFGPGTRLTVL.

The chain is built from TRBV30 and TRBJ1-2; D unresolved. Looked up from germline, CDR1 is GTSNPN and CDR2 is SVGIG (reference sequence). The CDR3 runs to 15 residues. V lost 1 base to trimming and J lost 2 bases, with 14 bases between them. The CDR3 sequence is CAWSGPGVINYGYTF. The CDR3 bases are TGTGCCTGGAGTGGGCCAGGAGTGATAAACTATGGCTACACCTTC.

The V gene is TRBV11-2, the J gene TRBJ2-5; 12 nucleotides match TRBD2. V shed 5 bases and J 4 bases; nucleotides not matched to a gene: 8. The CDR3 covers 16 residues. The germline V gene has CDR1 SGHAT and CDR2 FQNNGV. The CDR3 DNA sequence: TGTGCCAGCAGCACTCGGACTAGCGGGGTCCCAGAGACCCAGTACTTC. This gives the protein CASSTRTSGVPETQYF.

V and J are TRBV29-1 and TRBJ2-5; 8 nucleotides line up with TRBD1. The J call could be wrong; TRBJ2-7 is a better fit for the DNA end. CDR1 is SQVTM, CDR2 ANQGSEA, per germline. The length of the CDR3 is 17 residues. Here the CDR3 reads CSGLISTGAGGLGEQYF. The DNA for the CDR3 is TGCAGCGGCCTTATCTCTACAGGGGCAGGGGGCCTGGGCGAGCAGTACTTC.

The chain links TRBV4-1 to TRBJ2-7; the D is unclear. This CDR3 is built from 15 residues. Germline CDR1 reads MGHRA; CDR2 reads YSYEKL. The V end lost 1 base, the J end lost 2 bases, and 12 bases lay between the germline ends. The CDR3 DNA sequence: TGCGCCAGCAGCCAAGCCCTGGCTGTCCCCTACGAGCAGTACTTC. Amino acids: CASSQALAVPYEQYF.

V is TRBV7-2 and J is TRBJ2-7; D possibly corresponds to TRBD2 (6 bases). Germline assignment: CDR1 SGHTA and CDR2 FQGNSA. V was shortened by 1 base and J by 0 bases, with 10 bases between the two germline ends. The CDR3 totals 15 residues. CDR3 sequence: CASSLGGASSYEQYF. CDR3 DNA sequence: TGTGCCAGCAGCTTAGGCGGGGCGAGCTCCTACGAGCAGTACTTC. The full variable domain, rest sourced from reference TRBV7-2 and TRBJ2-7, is GAGVSQSPSNKVTEKGKDVELRCDPISGHTALYWYRQSLGQGLEFLIYFQGNSAPDKSGLPSDRFSAERTGGSVSTLTIQRTQQEDSAVYLCASSLGGASSYEQYFGPGTRLTVT.

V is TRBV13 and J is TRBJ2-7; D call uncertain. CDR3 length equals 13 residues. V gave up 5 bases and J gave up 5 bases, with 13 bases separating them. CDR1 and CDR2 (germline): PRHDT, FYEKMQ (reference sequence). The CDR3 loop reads CASSLAVQDEQYF. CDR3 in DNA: TGTGCCAGCAGCCTGGCGGTACAAGACGAGCAGTACTTC.

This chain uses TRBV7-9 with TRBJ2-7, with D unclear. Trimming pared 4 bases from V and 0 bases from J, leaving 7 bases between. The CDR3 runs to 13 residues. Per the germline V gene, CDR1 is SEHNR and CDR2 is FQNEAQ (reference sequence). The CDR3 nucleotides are TGTGCCAGCAGCTATGGCACCTCCTACGAGCAGTACTTC. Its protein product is CASSYGTSYEQYF.

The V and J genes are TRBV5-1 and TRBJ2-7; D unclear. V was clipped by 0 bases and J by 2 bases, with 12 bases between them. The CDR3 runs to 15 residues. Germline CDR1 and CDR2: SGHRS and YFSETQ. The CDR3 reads CASSLVGGGTYEQYF. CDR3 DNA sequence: TGCGCCAGCAGCTTGGTTGGTGGTGGGACCTACGAGCAGTACTTC.

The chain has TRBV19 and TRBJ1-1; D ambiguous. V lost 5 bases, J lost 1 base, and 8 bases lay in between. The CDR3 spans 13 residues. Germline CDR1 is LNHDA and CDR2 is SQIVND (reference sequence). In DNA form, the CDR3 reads TGTGCCAGTAGTTCGGGTCGGAACACTGAAGCTTTCTTT. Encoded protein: CASSSGRNTEAFF. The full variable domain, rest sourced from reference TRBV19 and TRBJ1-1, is DGGITQSPKYLFRKEGQNVTLSCEQNLNHDAMYWYRQDPGQGLRLIYYSQIVNDFQKGDIAEGYSVSREKKESFPLTVTSAQKNPTAFYLCASSSGRNTEAFFGQGTRLTVV.

DNA of the CDR3: TGTGCCAGCAGTTCAGCTCGGGGCTCAACTAATGAAAAACTGTTTTTT. This codes for CASSSARGSTNEKLFF. V and J are TRBV7-6 and TRBJ1-4; D might be TRBD1 (5 bases). Trimming took 6 bases from V and 0 from J, leaving 14 bases between them. CDR3 length: 16 residues. Per germline, CDR1 SGHVS and CDR2 FNYEAQ. Full variable domain (outside the CDR3, taken from reference TRBV7-6 and TRBJ1-4): GAGVSQSPRYKVTKRGQDVALRCDPISGHVSLYWYRQALGQGPEFLTYFNYEAQQDKSGLPNDRFSAERPEGSISTLTIQRTEQRDSAMYRCASSSARGSTNEKLFFGSGTQLSVL.